A single T cell receptor beta chain is shown here with its context. Its antigen remains unidentified. No clone much larger than this one lies a single base away; base qualities are absent. The V and J ends are trimmed by 5 bases and 0 bases, leaving 11 bases between them. The CDR3, from cysteine to phenylalanine, totals 14 residues. Only the CDR3 portion is preserved as DNA: 42 bases, with reading frame beginning at the first base. The germline V gene encodes CDR1 SQVTM and CDR2 ANQGSEA. The source of the sample is a study of blood T cells in healthy people across ages (dated by TCRdb to about 2015). Context from the whole study: Template switching captured roughly one uniquely barcoded TCR beta cDNA molecule per two T cells in model experiments. Age-related changes in TCR beta repertoire diversity were measured in the study by deep sequencing normalized with unique cDNA molecular identifiers. Donors were grouped into four age groups: young (average approximately 16 years), middle-aged (39), aged (62) and long-lived (roughly 80). Two additional independent replicas of 1 million unique cDNA reads from the same blood draw were analyzed for two donors (one aged 18 to 30 and one aged 80 or older).

Libraries were prepared through 5' RACE. Sequenced using an Illumina HiSeq 2500. The second PCR ran for about 6 to 12 cycles and used a J-beta primer mix along with a sample-barcoded 5' primer. A template-switch 5' adaptor carrying 12 random nucleotides introduced a unique molecular identifier onto each TCR beta cDNA molecule. Each sample yielded at least 3 million CDR3-containing paired-end reads. First-strand cDNA was synthesized from all RNA with the Mint cDNA synthesis kit, primed by a TRBC-specific oligonucleotide. All cDNA was treated with uracil-DNA glycosylase and then went through a first 18-cycle PCR with the universal primers M1SS and BC2_uni_R. The published analysis was carried out like this. Each sample was normalized by randomly selecting 1 million high-quality reads, each carrying a distinct molecular identifier. Instead of being binned into consensus sequences, reads with shared molecular identifiers were discarded. MiTCR, set to a Q25 quality threshold and the strictest error-elimination algorithm, was used for CDR3 identification, clonotype clustering and error correction. A nonparametric unseen species model with Euler transformation was used to estimate a lower bound on total TCR beta diversity. TCRdb handled the public reads itself, with Q25 trimming in fastp and clone calling in MiXCR, and kept productive beta chains. Under each unique CDR3 protein, matching rows form one entry showing the most common genes and DNA. These V and J calls rely on TCRdb rather than the paper's analysis. The sample table holds more than 900,000 distinct CDR3 sequences, of which 25% were seen once. The ten largest clonotypes hold approximately 0.75% of the sample.

Study-wide conclusions, independent of this receptor: Compared with the aged group, more naive CD4+ T cells, fewer expanded clones and increased TCR diversity were shown by the long-lived group, suggesting age selection. Since profiling was done on bulk unsorted PBMCs, naive and antigen-experienced compartments could not be conclusively compared. Estimates of total diversity based on one million sequenced T cells were regarded as lower bounds and as underestimates. The percentage of naive T cells measured by flow cytometry correlated strongly with observed TCR beta diversity. The CMV infection status of donors was not known, potentially confounding age-related changes in expanded clonotypes. As age increased, observed TCR beta diversity per million T cells dropped in a roughly linear way, and a significant reduction was already evident by age approximately 40.

Donors were a few dozen systemically healthy Caucasian individuals from Russia aged roughly 6 to 90 years. Each donor gave about 9.8 milliliters of peripheral blood, drawn into EDTA-treated Vacutainer tubes. Ficoll-Paque density-gradient centrifugation was used to isolate PBMCs, with at least 7 million obtained per sample. Total RNA was extracted from PBMCs with Trizol reagent, with at least 5 micrograms obtained per sample. The percentages of naive CD45RAhigh/CD27high T cells were determined by flow cytometry on a PBMC aliquot from every donor. The same sample was also used in a study of T cells of mothers and their children. The second study's paper adds: Donors were nine systemically healthy Caucasian individuals: three mothers and their six children. cDNA synthesis consumed the entire amount of extracted RNA, loaded at around 1.5 ug RNA in each 15 ul reaction. Sample barcodes and 2-4 random nucleotides were added via the M1S primer in the second PCR. More than 9 million TCR beta CDR3 reads were obtained from each mother, and approximately 3 million reads were obtained from each child. Thymic selection similarly shapes TCR recombination output in related and unrelated pairs, with minor effect from inherited differences. Normalized repertoire overlap was always found to be slightly, but never significantly, higher in related mother-child pairs than in unrelated mother-child pairs. No persistent microchimeric T cell clones were detected, at a sensitivity of 80 to 100 clones per million clonotypes. The study used deep NGS to compare TCR beta repertoires of mothers and children, seeking features distinguishing related mother-child pairs from unrelated individuals. Mothers averaged roughly 40 +/- 4 years of age and children averaged around 11 +/- 4 years. After adapter ligation was performed with NEBNext reagents, the libraries were sequenced on an Illumina HiSeq 2000 with 100+100 nt paired-end reads. To prevent cross-contamination, the mother and child libraries were prepared a month apart and were sequenced in separate runs. For each donor, between roughly 450,000 and 2,200,000 distinct TCR beta clonotypes were identified. Naive TCR beta clonotypes were estimated from low-frequency clonotypes matched to each donor's FACS-determined naive share, without sorting.

What was sequenced was blood. The V and J segments used are TRBV29-1 and TRBJ2-1, and the D gene may be TRBD2, 5 bases matching. This TCR was sampled from a girl aged 2 to 9 in good health. The sequenced DNA is TGCAGCGTTCAACTAGTGACCTCCTACAATGAGCAGTTCTTC. Protein translation: CSVQLVTSYNEQFF.